This TCR beta chain appears in the sequencing data of a study of shared clonotypes between healthy human individuals. Overall study: The study enrolled a couple of women and three men aged 18 to 49. Regarding the study as a whole: Represented genetic and exposure-history diversity was restricted by having few donors.

Those who donated, Caucasian adults without exception, all lived in Nashville, Tennessee. About 28,000 T cell genomes (about 300 ng DNA) went into each PBMC replicate. TCRdb's table, derived via immunoSEQ multiplex PCR, lists solely in-frame clones and lacks some. The repertoire has 490,000 or so clones, 79% of them found once; the top ten carry approximately 12%. This CDR3 has 17 amino acids. Germline V gene data show CDR1 as SGHRS and CDR2 as YFSETQ. The junction had 10 bases not matched to a gene; V was cut back by 4 bases and J by 6 bases. Note on this clone: Its specificity is not known.

Sequencing was carried out using PBMCs. This clonotype was obtained from a woman between 40 and 55 years old in good health. Some clones in this sample may be carry-over from other donors' samples. V and J are TRBV5-1 and TRBJ2-2; 12 bases map to TRBD2. The CDR3 spells CASSPTPSGRAAGELFF. The CDR3, as DNA: TGCGCCAGCAGCCCTACTCCTAGCGGGAGGGCGGCCGGGGAGCTGTTTTTT.